This TCR beta chain was retrieved from a study of cytomegalovirus exposure and HLA in healthy donors. Study information: The early release's HLA-typed donors yielded approximately 85 million unique TCRs. Study-level points and caveats: In a later analysis, DRB1 alleles had the most associated TCRs; HLA-C alleles the fewest. Donor immune exposure was known only as CMV serostatus. Cytomegalovirus association was listed for 164 TCR beta chains.

As to this clone: No antigen is known for it.

Germline V gene lookup returns CDR1 SGHRS and CDR2 YFSETQ. This CDR3 is 18 amino acids long. V lost 0 bases to trimming and J lost 2 bases; unmatched junction nucleotides: 8. Researchers ran the PCR with 60 Vbeta and 13 Jbeta primers. Using immunoSEQ multiplex PCR, the repertoire was profiled, and TCRdb retains in-frame clones only, with some absent. Among roughly 200,000 clones listed, around 77% were seen once. The V and J genes are TRBV5-1 and TRBJ2-2, with 9 bases lining up with TRBD2. Sequencing input: PBMCs. This clonotype was obtained from a man aged 60-69 years in good health and CMV-seronegative. Here the CDR3 DNA reads TGCGCCAGCAGCTTGGTCCGTGCTAGCGGGACTAACACCGGGGAGCTGTTTTTT. Residues: CASSLVRASGTNTGELFF.